The clone carrying this T cell receptor (beta chain) was detected a few times. This entry belongs to a study of blood T cell repertoires in COVID-19. Study at large: Acute and convalescent COVID-19 specimens originated in the United States, Italy and Spain.

Per the germline V gene, CDR1 is MGHRA and CDR2 is YSYEKL. The V gene lost 0 bases and the J gene lost 5 bases, with 17 bases spanning the gap. The CDR3 sequence is 17 residues long. Generated by immunoSEQ multiplex PCR, the TCRdb table keeps only in-frame clones and is missing some. The sample contains around 150,000 clones, approximately 81% of which appear only once. The chain employs TRBV4-1 and TRBJ1-5; D possibly corresponds to TRBD1 (5 bases). The sample consisted of peripheral blood. The clonotype comes from a man aged 35-49 years with acute or convalescent COVID-19. The CDR3 reads CASSQEPPPGIYQPQHF. Written as DNA, the CDR3 is TGCGCCAGCAGCCAAGAACCCCCACCAGGGATATATCAGCCCCAGCATTTT.